This T cell receptor beta chain originates from a study of CD8+CD57+ T cells in acquired aplastic anemia. Study-wide results and caveats: CD8+ Simpson's diversity in patients was not significantly different from that in controls.

The template used for profiling TCR beta VDJ and CDR3 was genomic DNA. TCRdb fed the reads into MiXCR, producing one record per CDR3 protein. The data show about 68,000 distinct CDR3 sequences, roughly 50% seen once. The V gene lost 6 bases and the J gene lost 3 bases, with 13 bases spanning the gap. CDR3 length: 14 amino acids. This clonotype has a count of ten or more. As yet, its antigen is unknown. Sequences were obtained from sorted CD4+, CD8+, or CD8+CD57+ T cells (not recorded which) from PBMCs. V and J are TRBV12-3 or TRBV12-4 and TRBJ2-3; TRBD2 is a possible D gene (6 bases). The origin of this receptor is a human donor in good health, serving as a control. CDR3 protein: CASSSDYSTDTQYF. The CDR3 nucleotides read TGTGCCAGCAGCTCGGACTATTCAACAGATACGCAGTATTTT.